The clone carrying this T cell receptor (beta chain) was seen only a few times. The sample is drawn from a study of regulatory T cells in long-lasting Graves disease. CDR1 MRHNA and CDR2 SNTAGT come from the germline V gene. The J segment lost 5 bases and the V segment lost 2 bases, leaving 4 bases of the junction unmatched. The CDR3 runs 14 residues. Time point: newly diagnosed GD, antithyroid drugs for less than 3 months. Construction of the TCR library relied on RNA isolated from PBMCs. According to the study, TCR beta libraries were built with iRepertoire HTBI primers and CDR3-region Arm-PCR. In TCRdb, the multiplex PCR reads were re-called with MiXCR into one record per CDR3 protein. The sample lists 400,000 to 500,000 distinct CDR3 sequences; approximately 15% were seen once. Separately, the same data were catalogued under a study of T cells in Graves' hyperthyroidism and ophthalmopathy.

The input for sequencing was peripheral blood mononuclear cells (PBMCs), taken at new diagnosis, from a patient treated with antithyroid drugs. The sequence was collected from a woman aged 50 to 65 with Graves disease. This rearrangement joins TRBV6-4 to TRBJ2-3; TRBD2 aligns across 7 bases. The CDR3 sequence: CASSDGLDLDTQYF. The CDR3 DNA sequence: TGTGCCAGCAGTGACGGACTAGATTTAGATACGCAGTATTTT.